Shown below are 23 T cell receptor beta chains from a single sample sequenced in a study of CD8 T cells in ankylosing spondylitis. TCRdb analysed the 5' RACE reads with MiXCR anew, one entry per CDR3 protein. The table shows roughly 250,000 distinct CDR3 sequences, with less than 10% occurring only once. Sequenced sample: blood, either unsorted or a sorted T cell fraction (not recorded which). These receptors all come from a male donor with ankylosing spondylitis or in good health (not recorded which).

This clonotype was counted ten times or more. V and J are TRBV15 and TRBJ1-1; no reliable D call. CDR3 length: 13 residues. Germline values: CDR1 LNHNV, CDR2 YYDKDF (reference sequence). V dropped 3 bases and J dropped 0 bases, with 5 bases sitting between them. The CDR3 DNA reads as TGTGCCACCAGCAGGACTCTGAACACTGAAGCTTTCTTT. Amino acids: CATSRTLNTEAFF.

This clonotype came up a few times. Here the CDR3 reads CATSDTGTGDTQYF. CDR3 nucleotides: TGTGCCACCAGTGACACCGGGACAGGAGATACGCAGTATTTT. This sequence joins TRBV24-1 and TRBJ2-3, with TRBD1 identical over 8 bases. The CDR3 extends over 14 amino acids. Germline CDR1 reads KGHDR; CDR2 reads SFDVKD. J lost 5 bases, V lost 4 bases, and 4 bases had no gene match.

This clonotype was counted many times. V is TRBV7-2 and J is TRBJ2-1; TRBD1 aligns across 10 bases. The V segment lost 4 bases and the J segment 6 bases; nucleotides outside the gene matches: 6. The length of the CDR3 is 15 residues. Germline CDR1 SGHTA, CDR2 FQGNSA. The CDR3 protein is CASSYGDRGRNEQFF. CDR3 in DNA: TGTGCCAGCAGCTACGGGGACAGGGGCCGCAATGAGCAGTTCTTC. Full variable domain (missing parts from reference TRBV7-2 and TRBJ2-1): GAGVSQSPSNKVTEKGKDVELRCDPISGHTALYWYRQSLGQGLEFLIYFQGNSAPDKSGLPSDRFSAERTGGSVSTLTIQRTQQEDSAVYLCASSYGDRGRNEQFFGPGTRLTVL.

Ten or more counts support this clonotype. The chain is built from TRBV6-2 or TRBV6-3 and TRBJ2-5; TRBD1 matches 8 bases. Losses at the gene ends were 4 bases for V and 1 base for J; bases not matched to a gene: 2. The germline V gene has CDR1 MNHEY and CDR2 SVGEGT. The CDR3 totals 14 residues. As DNA, the CDR3 is TGTGCCAGCAGTTTCCAGGGGGCCCAAGAGACCCAGTACTTC. It translates to CASSFQGAQETQYF.

In its sample, this clonotype was seen a few times. The chain is built from TRBV7-2 and TRBJ2-3; 11 bases agree with TRBD2. Looked up from germline, CDR1 is SGHTA and CDR2 is FQGNSA. V trimming: 5 bases; J trimming: 5 bases; junction bases outside the gene matches: 3. The CDR3 spans 14 residues. The CDR3 sequence is CASSPGTSGDTQYF. Written as DNA, the CDR3 is TGTGCCAGCAGCCCGGGGACTAGCGGAGATACGCAGTATTTT.

This clonotype was seen a handful of times. The chain combines TRBV9 with TRBJ2-7; perhaps TRBD1 as D (5 bases). The CDR3 has 15 amino acids. Germline V gene lookup returns CDR1 SGDLS and CDR2 YYNGEE. The V end was cut by 3 bases, the J end by 2 bases, with 15 bases between. As DNA, the CDR3 is TGTGCCAGCAGCGAAGGGGCTTCCAGCGCCTACGAGCAGTACTTC. Protein product: CASSEGASSAYEQYF.

This clonotype was detected many times. This chain links TRBV12-3 or TRBV12-4 with TRBJ1-3; the D gene is possibly TRBD1 (6 bases). Between the trimmed V and J ends, which lost 1 base and 2 bases, there was a span of 12 bases. The length of the CDR3 is 16 residues. CDR3: CASSLEGRTAGNTIYF. The DNA for the CDR3 is TGTGCCAGCAGTTTAGAAGGGCGGACAGCTGGAAACACCATATATTTT.

This clonotype was seen at least ten times. The chain links TRBV21-1 to TRBJ2-3; no DNA check was done on the table's D call, TRBD1. TRBV21-1 is termed a pseudogene. The CDR3 length is 14 residues. The CDR3 spells CASSKGQTTDTQYF. As DNA, the CDR3 is TGTGCCAGCAGCAAAGGACAGACCACAGATACGCAGTATTTT.

The chain carries TRBV10-3 and TRBJ2-7; maybe TRBD1 (5 bases). V lost 6 bases to trimming and J lost 3 bases, with 15 bases between them. The CDR3 contains 14 residues. The germline V gene has CDR1 ENHRY and CDR2 SYGVKD. The CDR3 DNA follows: TGTGCCATCAGCCAGGGAAAACAGCACTACGAGCAGTACTTC. Translation: CAISQGKQHYEQYF.

This clonotype showed up just a few times. This chain uses TRBV5-5 with TRBJ1-6; 8 bases fit TRBD1. The CDR3 loop spans 16 amino acids. Trimming at V came to 0 bases and at J to 7 bases, leaving 6 bases not matched to a gene. The V gene's germline CDR1 is SGHKS and CDR2 YYEKEE (reference sequence). The CDR3 sequence: CASSLDQGARNSPLHF. In DNA form, the CDR3 reads TGTGCCAGCAGCTTGGATCAGGGGGCTCGGAATTCACCCCTCCACTTT.

The chain couples TRBV6-2 or TRBV6-3 to TRBJ1-4; D not resolved. Germline values: CDR1 MNHEY, CDR2 SVGEGT. This CDR3 contains 13 residues. V was cut by 4 bases and J by 8 bases, with 11 bases left in between. CDR3 in DNA: TGTGCCAGCAGTTCACCGGTAGGAGAAAAACTGTTTTTT. Translated, it gives CASSSPVGEKLFF.

In its sample, this clonotype was seen many times. The chain uses TRBV9 and TRBJ2-1; D is uncertain. The CDR3 has 14 amino acids. CDR1 and CDR2 (germline): SGDLS, YYNGEE. Trimming cost V 0 bases and J 6 bases, with 10 bases left between them. The CDR3 region has the DNA TGTGCCAGCAGCGTAGCTGAGTCCGGCAATGAGCAGTTCTTC. Translating gives CASSVAESGNEQFF. The full variable domain, completed using reference TRBV9 and TRBJ2-1, is DSGVTQTPKHLITATGQRVTLRCSPRSGDLSVYWYQQSLDQGLQFLIQYYNGEERAKGNILERFSAQQFPDLHSELNLSSLELGDSALYFCASSVAESGNEQFFGPGTRLTVL.

This clonotype was picked up many times. This rearrangement joins TRBV5-1 to TRBJ2-1, with D possibly being TRBD1 (5 bases). In germline, CDR1 is SGHRS, CDR2 YFSETQ. The CDR3 is 15 amino acids. Trimming removed 4 bases at V and 4 bases at J, with 15 bases between. CDR3 sequence (DNA): TGCGCCAGCAGCGACGGCACTTCAGGGTACAATGAGCAGTTCTTC. This codes for CASSDGTSGYNEQFF. The complete variable domain, with remaining parts taken from reference TRBV5-1 and TRBJ2-1, reads KAGVTQTPRYLIKTRGQQVTLSCSPISGHRSVSWYQQTPGQGLQFLFEYFSETQRNKGNFPGRFSGRQFSNSRSEMNVSTLELGDSALYLCASSDGTSGYNEQFFGPGTRLTVL.

In this sample, this clonotype turned up many times. The chain is built from TRBV20-1 and TRBJ1-6, with TRBD1 matching 10 bases. The CDR3 contains 16 residues. Germline values: CDR1 DFQATT, CDR2 SNEGSKA (reference sequence). The V gene end was trimmed by 0 bases and the J gene end by 4 bases; junction bases not matched to a gene: 3. As DNA, the CDR3 is TGCAGTGCTAGAGATGGACAGGGGGGATATAATTCACCCCTCCACTTT. Its protein is CSARDGQGGYNSPLHF.

This clonotype has ten or more counts. The J gene is TRBJ1-5, the V gene TRBV19; D is ambiguous. The germline V and J ends were trimmed by 3 bases and 3 bases, with 15 bases remaining between them. The CDR3 has 16 amino acids. Per germline, CDR1 LNHDA and CDR2 SQIVND (reference sequence). The CDR3 reads CASSILTVWNNQPQHF. In DNA form, the CDR3 reads TGTGCCAGTAGTATCCTCACAGTATGGAACAATCAGCCCCAGCATTTT.

This clonotype was observed at least ten times. The gene calls are TRBV9 and TRBJ1-2; tentatively, D is TRBD1 (5 bases). The CDR3 runs 13 residues. Trimming took 5 bases from V and 2 from J, leaving 10 bases between them. Germline V gene lookup returns CDR1 SGDLS and CDR2 YYNGEE. CDR3 sequence reads: CASSEGPNYGYTF. The CDR3 DNA sequence: TGTGCCAGCAGTGAGGGGCCCAACTATGGCTACACCTTC. Based on the CDR3 plus reference TRBV9 and TRBJ1-2, the full variable domain is DSGVTQTPKHLITATGQRVTLRCSPRSGDLSVYWYQQSLDQGLQFLIQYYNGEERAKGNILERFSAQQFPDLHSELNLSSLELGDSALYFCASSEGPNYGYTFGSGTRLTVV.

Ten or more counts support this clonotype. The chain couples TRBV18 to TRBJ2-3, with D unresolved. Trimming pared 1 base from V and 4 bases from J, leaving 9 bases between. Germline-derived CDR1 and CDR2 are KGHSH and LQKENI. The CDR3 spans 14 residues. CDR3 in amino acids: CASSPQRDPDTQYF. CDR3 coding DNA: TGTGCCAGCTCACCACAAAGGGATCCAGATACGCAGTATTTT.

This clonotype was picked up many times. The V and J genes are TRBV29-1 and TRBJ2-4; D ambiguous. The germline gives CDR1 SQVTM, CDR2 ANQGSEA. Deletions cut 7 bases from V and 0 bases from J, with 10 bases between. CDR3 length: 13 residues. CDR3 nucleotide sequence: TGCAGCGGGCTATCACTAGCCAAAAACATTCAGTACTTC. Its translation is CSGLSLAKNIQYF.

On this clonotype itself: This may come from a read error, since a much larger clone is one base off. Since no conserved phenylalanine or tryptophan closes the CDR3, a read error is the likely cause. This sequence joins TRBV7-9 and TRBJ2-1; D not certain. This CDR3 has 12 residues. V was clipped by 5 bases and J by 10 bases, with 12 bases between them. CDR1 is SEHNR, CDR2 FQNEAQ, per germline (reference sequence). The CDR3 is CASSTSPEEQFS. The CDR3 DNA follows: TGTGCCAGCAGCACCTCTCCGGAGGAGCAGTTCTCC.

Many counts were recorded for this clonotype. The rearrangement joins TRBV12-3 or TRBV12-4 to TRBJ2-3; TRBD2 matches at 7 bases. V was pared by 3 bases and J by 7 bases, with 10 bases of the junction left unmatched. The CDR3 is 15 amino acids. CDR3: CASSFPGRSENTQYF. DNA of the CDR3: TGTGCCAGCAGTTTCCCCGGGAGGAGTGAAAATACGCAGTATTTT.

This clonotype was recorded many times. The gene calls are TRBV12-3 or TRBV12-4 and TRBJ1-4, with D hard to call. This CDR3 has 12 residues. The V end lost 3 bases, the J end lost 13 bases, and 12 bases lay between the germline ends. The CDR3 spells CASSLGTLGLFF. The CDR3 DNA reads TGTGCCAGCAGTTTGGGTACCCTTGGACTGTTTTTT.

The chain uses TRBV2 and TRBJ2-2; D possibly matches TRBD1 or TRBD2 (5 bases each). Between the trimmed V and J ends, which lost 7 bases and 7 bases, there was a span of 13 bases. This CDR3 is built from 13 residues. CDR1 is SNHLY and CDR2 is FYNNEI in the germline V gene. The CDR3 protein is CASKAGRGGELFF. The DNA for the CDR3 is TGTGCCAGCAAGGCAGGGAGAGGCGGGGAGCTGTTTTTT.

This clonotype showed up many times. This chain joins TRBV7-2 and TRBJ2-2; the D is unclear. Germline V gives CDR1 SGHTA, CDR2 FQGNSA. There are 13 residues in the CDR3. V lost 1 base and J 7 bases, leaving 7 bases between the germline ends. The CDR3, as DNA: TGTGCCAGCAGCTTAGTTCCAGGCGGGGAGCTGTTTTTT. The encoded protein is CASSLVPGGELFF.